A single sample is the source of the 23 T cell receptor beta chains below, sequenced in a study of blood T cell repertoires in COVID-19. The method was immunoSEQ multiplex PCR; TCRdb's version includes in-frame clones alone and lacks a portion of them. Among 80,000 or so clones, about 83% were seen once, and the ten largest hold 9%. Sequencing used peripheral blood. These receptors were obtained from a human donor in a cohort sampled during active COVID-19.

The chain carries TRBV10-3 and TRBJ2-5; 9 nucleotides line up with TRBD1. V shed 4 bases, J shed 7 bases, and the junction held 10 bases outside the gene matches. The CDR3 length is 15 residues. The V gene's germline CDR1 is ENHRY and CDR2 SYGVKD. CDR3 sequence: CAISGEQGAGGTQYF. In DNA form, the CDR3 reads TGTGCCATCAGTGGAGAACAGGGGGCCGGGGGGACCCAGTACTTC.

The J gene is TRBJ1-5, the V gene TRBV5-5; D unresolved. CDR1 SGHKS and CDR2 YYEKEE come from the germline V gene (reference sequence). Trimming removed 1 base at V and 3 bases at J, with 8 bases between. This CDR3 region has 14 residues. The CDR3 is CASSLFQANQPQHF. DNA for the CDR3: TGTGCCAGCAGCTTGTTCCAAGCCAATCAGCCCCAGCATTTT.

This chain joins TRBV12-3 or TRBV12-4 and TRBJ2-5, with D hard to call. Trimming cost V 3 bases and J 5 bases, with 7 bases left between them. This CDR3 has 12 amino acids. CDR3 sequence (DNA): TGTGCCAGCAGTTTTAACCGGGAGACCCAGTACTTC. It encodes CASSFNRETQYF.

In DNA, the CDR3 is TGTGCCAGCAGTGTCCCCTCCACCGAGGGAAGAAGCAATCAGCCCCAGCATTTT. Encoded protein: CASSVPSTEGRSNQPQHF. V gene TRBV6-1 combines with J gene TRBJ1-5; unclear D gene. CDR1 and CDR2 (germline): MNHNS, SASEGT. The CDR3 totals 18 residues. V lost 4 bases and J lost 1, with 20 bases in between.

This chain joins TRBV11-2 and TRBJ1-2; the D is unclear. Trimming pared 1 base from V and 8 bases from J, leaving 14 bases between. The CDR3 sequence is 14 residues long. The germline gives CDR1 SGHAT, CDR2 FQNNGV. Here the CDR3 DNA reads TGTGCCAGCAGCTTAGTGGGCCGAGTACGGGGCTACACCTTC. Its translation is CASSLVGRVRGYTF.

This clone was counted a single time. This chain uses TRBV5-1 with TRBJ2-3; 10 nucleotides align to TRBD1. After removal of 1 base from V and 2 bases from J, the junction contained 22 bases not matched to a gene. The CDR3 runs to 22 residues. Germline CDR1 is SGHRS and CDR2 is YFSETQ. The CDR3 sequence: CASSLYLIAGTGASETTDTQYF. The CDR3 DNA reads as TGCGCCAGCAGCTTGTACCTTATAGCCGGGACAGGGGCTTCAGAAACCACAGATACGCAGTATTTT.

The CDR3 nucleotides read TGTGCCAGCAGCCCCCGGACAGGGGGCGCGGTAGAGACCCAGTACTTC. It yields the protein CASSPRTGGAVETQYF. The chain couples TRBV7-3 to TRBJ2-5, with 11 bases identical to TRBD1. The CDR3 is 16 amino acids. V gave up 5 bases and J gave up 4 bases; unmatched junction bases: 9. In germline, CDR1 is SGHTA, CDR2 FQGTGA.

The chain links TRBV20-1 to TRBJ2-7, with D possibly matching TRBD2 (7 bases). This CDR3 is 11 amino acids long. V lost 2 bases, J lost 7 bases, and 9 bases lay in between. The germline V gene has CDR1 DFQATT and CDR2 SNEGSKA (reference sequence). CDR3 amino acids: CSARKGGEQYF. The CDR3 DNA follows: TGCAGTGCTAGAAAGGGGGGGGAGCAGTACTTC.

The DNA for the CDR3 is TGTGCCATCAGTGTATCCGGGACAGGGACTAACACCATATATTTT. It codes for CAISVSGTGTNTIYF. The chain joins TRBV10-3 to TRBJ1-3, with 9 bases lining up with TRBD1. CDR1 and CDR2 from the germline V gene are ENHRY and SYGVKD. The CDR3 contains 15 residues. The V gene end was trimmed by 4 bases and the J gene end by 7 bases; junction bases not matched to a gene: 8.

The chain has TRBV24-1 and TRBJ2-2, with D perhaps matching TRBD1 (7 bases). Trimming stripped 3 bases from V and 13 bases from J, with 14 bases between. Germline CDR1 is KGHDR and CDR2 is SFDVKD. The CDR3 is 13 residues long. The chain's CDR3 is CATSDPRGDRLFF. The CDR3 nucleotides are TGTGCCACCAGTGATCCCAGGGGGGACAGGCTGTTTTTT.

The CDR3 region is CASTPAGYNIQYF. CDR3 in DNA: TGTGCCAGCACCCCGGCGGGATATAACATTCAGTACTTC. The chain links TRBV12-3 or TRBV12-4 to TRBJ2-4, with TRBD2 as a possible D gene (6 bases). V gave up 7 bases and J gave up 7 bases, with 14 bases separating them. This CDR3 comprises 13 residues.

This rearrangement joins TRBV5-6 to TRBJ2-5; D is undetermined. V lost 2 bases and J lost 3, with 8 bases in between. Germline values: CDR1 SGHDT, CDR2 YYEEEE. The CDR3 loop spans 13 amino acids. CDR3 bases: TGTGCCAGCAGCTTCGTCCCAGAAGAGACCCAGTACTTC. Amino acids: CASSFVPEETQYF.

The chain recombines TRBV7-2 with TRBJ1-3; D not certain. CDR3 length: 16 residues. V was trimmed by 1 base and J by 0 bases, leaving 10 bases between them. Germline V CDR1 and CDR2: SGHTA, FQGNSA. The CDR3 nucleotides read TGTGCCAGCAGCTTAGATCTGGGCCACTCTGGAAACACCATATATTTT. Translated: CASSLDLGHSGNTIYF.

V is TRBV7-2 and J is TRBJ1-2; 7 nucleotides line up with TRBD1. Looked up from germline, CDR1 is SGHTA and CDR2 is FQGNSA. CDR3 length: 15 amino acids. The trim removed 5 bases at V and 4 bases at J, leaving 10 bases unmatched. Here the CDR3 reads CASSVRSGTAYGYTF. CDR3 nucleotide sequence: TGTGCCAGCAGCGTAAGATCCGGGACAGCCTATGGCTACACCTTC.

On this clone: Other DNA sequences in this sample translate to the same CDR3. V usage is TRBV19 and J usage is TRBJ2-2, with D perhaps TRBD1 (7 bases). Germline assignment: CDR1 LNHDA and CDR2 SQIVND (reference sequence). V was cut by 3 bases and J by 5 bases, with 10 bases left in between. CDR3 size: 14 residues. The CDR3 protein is CASSIAGGTGELFF. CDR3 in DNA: TGTGCCAGTAGTATCGCAGGGGGGACCGGGGAGCTGTTTTTT. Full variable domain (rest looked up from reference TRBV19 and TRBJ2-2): DGGITQSPKYLFRKEGQNVTLSCEQNLNHDAMYWYRQDPGQGLRLIYYSQIVNDFQKGDIAEGYSVSREKKESFPLTVTSAQKNPTAFYLCASSIAGGTGELFFGEGSRLTVL.

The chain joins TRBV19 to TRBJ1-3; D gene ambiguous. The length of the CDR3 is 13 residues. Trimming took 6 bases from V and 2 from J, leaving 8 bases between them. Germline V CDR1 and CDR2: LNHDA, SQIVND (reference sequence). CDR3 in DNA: TGTGCCAGTAGGGCCGCTCCTGGAAACACCATATATTTT. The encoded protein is CASRAAPGNTIYF.

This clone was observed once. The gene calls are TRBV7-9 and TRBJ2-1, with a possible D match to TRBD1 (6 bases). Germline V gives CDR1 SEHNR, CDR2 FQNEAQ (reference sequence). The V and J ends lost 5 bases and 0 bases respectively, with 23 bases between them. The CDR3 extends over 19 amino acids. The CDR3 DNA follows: TGTGCCAGCAGCGGAAGTCCAGGGACAAGGATTAGCTCCTACAATGAGCAGTTCTTC. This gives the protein CASSGSPGTRISSYNEQFF. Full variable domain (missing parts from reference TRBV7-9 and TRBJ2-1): DTGVSQNPRHKITKRGQNVTFRCDPISEHNRLYWYRQTLGQGPEFLTYFQNEAQLEKSRLLSDRFSAERPKGSFSTLEIQRTEQGDSAMYLCASSGSPGTRISSYNEQFFGPGTRLTVL.

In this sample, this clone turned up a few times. DNA of the CDR3: TGTGCCAGCAATCGGGACAACAATTATAATTCACCCCTCCACTTT. This translates into CASNRDNNYNSPLHF. The genes are TRBV5-4 and TRBJ1-6, with D perhaps matching TRBD1 (6 bases). Germline-derived CDR1 and CDR2 are SGHNT and YYREEE (reference sequence). This CDR3 has 15 residues. The V and J ends lost 6 bases and 4 bases respectively, with 14 bases between them.

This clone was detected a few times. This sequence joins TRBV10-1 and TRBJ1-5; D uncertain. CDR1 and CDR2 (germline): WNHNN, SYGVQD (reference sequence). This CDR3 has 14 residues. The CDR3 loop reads CAEESRNSNQPQHF. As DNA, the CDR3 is TGCGCTGAAGAGTCCCGAAATAGCAATCAGCCCCAGCATTTT.

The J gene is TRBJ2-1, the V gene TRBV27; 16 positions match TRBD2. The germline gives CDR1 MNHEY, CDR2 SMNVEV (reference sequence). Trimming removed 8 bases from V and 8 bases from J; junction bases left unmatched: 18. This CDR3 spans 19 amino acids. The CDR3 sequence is CASLTAPGLAGGPKYEQFF. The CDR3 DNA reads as TGTGCCAGCTTGACAGCTCCGGGACTAGCGGGAGGGCCGAAGTATGAGCAGTTCTTC.

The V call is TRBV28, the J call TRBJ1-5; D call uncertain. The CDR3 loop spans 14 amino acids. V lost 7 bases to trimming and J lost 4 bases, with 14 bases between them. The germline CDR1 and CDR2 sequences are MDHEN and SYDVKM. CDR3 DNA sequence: TGTGCCAGCAAAAAAGGAGGACCTAATCAGCCCCAGCATTTT. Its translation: CASKKGGPNQPQHF.

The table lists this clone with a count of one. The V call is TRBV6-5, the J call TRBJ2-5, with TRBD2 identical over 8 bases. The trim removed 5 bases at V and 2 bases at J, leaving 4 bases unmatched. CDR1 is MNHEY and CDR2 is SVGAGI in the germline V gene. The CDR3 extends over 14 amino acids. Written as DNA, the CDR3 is TGTGCCAGCAGTCTAGCGGGCGCACAAGAGACCCAGTACTTC. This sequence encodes CASSLAGAQETQYF.

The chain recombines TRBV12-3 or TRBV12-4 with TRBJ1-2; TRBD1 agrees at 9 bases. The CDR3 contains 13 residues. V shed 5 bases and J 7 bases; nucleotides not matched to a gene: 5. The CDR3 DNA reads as TGTGCCAGCAGTCCCACAGGGGGCCGTGGCTACACCTTC. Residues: CASSPTGGRGYTF.